This T cell receptor beta chain was identified during a study of T cell clonotyping in hematopoietic cell transplantation. Overall study findings and caveats: At the given depth, recipient repertoires were over 97% de novo clonotypes. Graft donor and pretransplant recipient Inverse Simpson Index values predicted broader posttransplant TCR diversity.

Germline V gene data show CDR1 as MNHNS and CDR2 as SASEGT. The length of the CDR3 is 17 residues. Trimming pared 4 bases from V and 5 bases from J, leaving 21 bases between. Assay: immunoSEQ multiplex PCR; the TCRdb copy retains only in-frame clones and omits some. The data hold approximately 75,000 clones, with roughly 93% observed a single time. Remarks on this clone: Its specificity is unknown.

The source of this sequence is a middle-aged man in good health. Some clones in this sample may be carry-over from other donors' samples. The chain has TRBV6-1 and TRBJ1-5, with a possible D match to TRBD1 (5 bases). Sequences were obtained from peripheral blood mononuclear cells. The CDR3 spells CASSGNVRATSHQPQHF. The CDR3 DNA reads TGTGCCAGCAGTGGAAATGTCAGGGCGACCTCCCATCAGCCCCAGCATTTT.